These T cell receptor beta chains were read from a single sample in a study of regulatory T cells in long-lasting Graves disease. TCRdb redid the calling of the multiplex PCR reads with MiXCR, one entry per CDR3 protein. The sample shows about 350,000 distinct CDR3 sequences, 16% of them seen only once. These data were likewise used in another study, on T cells in Graves' hyperthyroidism and ophthalmopathy.

The sample consisted of peripheral blood mononuclear cells (PBMCs), taken at new diagnosis, from a patient treated with antithyroid drugs. The source is a man aged 40-50 years with Graves disease. CDR3s include the opening cysteine and the closing phenylalanine or tryptophan. D genes are given only for firm matches. Expanded clones get a size class; other rows say once, few or many, or leave the size out.

size	V	D	J	DNA	CDR3
few	TRBV2	NA	TRBJ1-3	TGTGCCAGCAGTGTCGGGGTACTGGGGGGAAACACCATATATTTT	CASSVGVLGGNTIYF
NA	TRBV7-9	TRBD2	TRBJ2-1	TGTGCCAGCAGCTGGGGAAAGCGGGGGGGAACCTACAATGAGCAGTTCTTC	CASSWGKRGGTYNEQFF
many	TRBV27	NA	TRBJ2-1	TGTGCCAGCAGTTTAGTCGGGAAACCCAGGGATGAGCAGTTCTTC	CASSLVGKPRDEQFF
NA	TRBV7-9	NA	TRBJ1-3	TGTGCCAGCAGGTCGACAACGTCAAACACCATATATTTT	CASRSTTSNTIYF
many	TRBV18	NA	TRBJ2-1	TGTGCCAGCTCACCAATGGGGGGTGAGCAGTTCTTC	CASSPMGGEQFF
many	TRBV18	NA	TRBJ1-5	TGTGCCAGCTCACCAGGCTTCAATCAGCCCCAGCATTTT	CASSPGFNQPQHF
few	TRBV19	NA	TRBJ2-5	TGTGCCAGTAGTCGGATCTCCGGGGCCGCGAGCGAGACCCAGTACTTC	CASSRISGAASETQYF
many	TRBV9	NA	TRBJ1-5	TGTGCCAGCAGCGTGGCCCGGGACAAGCGCTGGAGGCAGCCCCAGCATTTT	CASSVARDKRWRQPQHF
NA	TRBV5-1	TRBD1	TRBJ2-3	TGCGCCAGCAGCTTGGGTGACAGGGGGAACACAGATACGCAGTATTTT	CASSLGDRGNTDTQYF
many	TRBV15	TRBD1	TRBJ1-1	TGTGCCACCAGCAGGGAGGGACAGGGGGCCGACGGAGCTTTCTTT	CATSREGQGADGAFF
few	TRBV20-1	NA	TRBJ2-1	TGCAGTGACCTAGTTAGCGGACAATACAATGAGCAGTTCTTC	CSDLVSGQYNEQFF
many	TRBV7-2	NA	TRBJ2-7	TGTGCCAGCAGCTTAAGGGTAGCGTACTACGAGCAGTACTTC	CASSLRVAYYEQYF
many	TRBV18	TRBD1	TRBJ2-7	TGTGCCAGCTCACCAGGGTTGGCAGGGGGTATCGACGAGCAGTACTTC	CASSPGLAGGIDEQYF
NA	TRBV3-1	NA	TRBJ1-2	TGTGCCAGCAGCCAGGCCCTTCGGGTCGACTATGGCTACACCTTC	CASSQALRVDYGYTF
many	TRBV9	NA	TRBJ2-3	TGTGCCAGCAGCGTCGCCCGGGGGAGGCTTCAGTATTTT	CASSVARGRLQYF
many	TRBV12-3/TRBV12-4	NA	TRBJ1-1	TGTGCCAGCAGTTTCCCGATTTTGGACAAGAACACTGAAGCTTTCTTT	CASSFPILDKNTEAFF
many	TRBV2	NA	TRBJ2-5	TGTGCCAGCAAGTACCAAGAGACCCAGTACTTC	CASKYQETQYF
NA	TRBV5-1	TRBD1	TRBJ2-7	TGCGCCAGCAGCAACCGGGACAGGGCCTACGAGCAGTACTTC	CASSNRDRAYEQYF
few	TRBV4-2	NA	TRBJ1-5	TGTGCCAGCAGCCCAGACACAGTGAGTGGCAATCAGCCCCAGCATTTT	CASSPDTVSGNQPQHF
NA	TRBV5-1	NA	TRBJ2-1	TGTGCCAGCAGCCCCTTTTGGGACAATGAGCAGTTCTTC	CASSPFWDNEQFF
few	TRBV6-2/TRBV6-3	TRBD1	TRBJ2-4	TGTGCCAGCAGTTACTCGACAGGGGAAAACATTCAGTACTTC	CASSYSTGENIQYF
many	TRBV28	NA	TRBJ1-5	TGTGCCAGCAGTTGGTTCGACACTTTTATTCAGCCCCAGCATTTT	CASSWFDTFIQPQHF
few	TRBV18	NA	TRBJ2-5	TGTGCCAGCTCACCCCCGGGACGGAGTATTGAGACCCAGTACTTC	CASSPPGRSIETQYF
many	TRBV5-1	TRBD2	TRBJ2-5	TGCGCCAGCAGCCCCTTAGGCGGGGGACGACAAGAGACCCAGTACTTC	CASSPLGGGRQETQYF
many	TRBV3-1	NA	TRBJ2-3	TGTGCCAGCAGCCAGTTGACAGGGAGGACGACAGATACGCAGTATTTT	CASSQLTGRTTDTQYF
few	TRBV7-9	NA	TRBJ1-5	TGTGCCAGCAGCCGGGGGCTTAGCAATCAGCCCCAGCATTTT	CASSRGLSNQPQHF
many	TRBV2	NA	TRBJ2-7	TGTGCCAGCCTCCGTATGCTGTACGAGCAGTACTTC	CASLRMLYEQYF
few	TRBV28	NA	TRBJ2-7	TGTGCCAGCAATTACGGGGACTACGAGCAGTACTTC	CASNYGDYEQYF
NA	TRBV28	NA	TRBJ2-6	TGTGCCAGCAGGATCGAGGGGGGCGCTGGGGCCAACGTCCTGACTTTC	CASRIEGGAGANVLTF
NA	TRBV5-1	NA	TRBJ2-7	TGCGCCAGCAGCTTGACACTCCCAAGCCACGAGCAGTACTTC	CASSLTLPSHEQYF
many	TRBV12-3/TRBV12-4	NA	TRBJ1-3	TGTGCCAGCACCCCGAAGGGGGTCTACTCTGGAAACACCATATATTTT	CASTPKGVYSGNTIYF
many	TRBV6-2/TRBV6-3	NA	TRBJ2-1	TGTGCCAGCAGTTACCTAAGCTCCTACAATGAGCAGTTCTTC	CASSYLSSYNEQFF
NA	TRBV6-5	NA	TRBJ1-4	TGTGCCAGCAGTTACCGCGGGACGGCAGAAAAACTGTTTTTT	CASSYRGTAEKLFF
few	TRBV29-1	TRBD2	TRBJ2-1	TGCAGCGTAAGAGGAGCGGGGGGCGGTTGGTCCTACAATGAGCAGTTCTTC	CSVRGAGGGWSYNEQFF
NA	TRBV20-1	TRBD2	TRBJ2-1	TGCAGTGCTGGGAGCGGGGGGGCCGTCACCGAGCAGTTCTTC	CSAGSGGAVTEQFF
many	TRBV28	NA	TRBJ1-1	TGTGCCAGCAGTTTTCCCGGAGATTCAAGTACTGAAGCTTTCTTT	CASSFPGDSSTEAFF
many	TRBV24-1	NA	TRBJ2-3	TGTGCCACCGGCGGGCGGGGGCTCCGCACAGATACGCAGTATTTT	CATGGRGLRTDTQYF
many	TRBV7-9	TRBD2	TRBJ2-3	TGTGCCAGCAAAGCGGTCGCTAGCGGAGCAGATACGCAGTATTTT	CASKAVASGADTQYF
many	TRBV2	TRBD2	TRBJ2-3	TGTGCCAGCAGAAGGGGACTAGCGGGGGTAGGGGATACGCAGTATTTT	CASRRGLAGVGDTQYF
many	TRBV7-3	NA	TRBJ2-5	TGTGCCAGCAGCTTACAGAACCAAGAGACCCAGTACTTC	CASSLQNQETQYF
many	TRBV11-1	TRBD2	TRBJ2-5	TGTGCCAGCAGCACGGGACTATTCGAGACCCAGTACTTC	CASSTGLFETQYF
NA	TRBV12-3/TRBV12-4	TRBD1	TRBJ2-3	TGTGCCAGCAGTTTAGCAGGGACAGGGGTCGATTTT	CASSLAGTGVDF
many	TRBV2	NA	TRBJ2-5	TGTGCCCGCAGGGGTAGTCAAGAGACCCAGTACTTC	CARRGSQETQYF